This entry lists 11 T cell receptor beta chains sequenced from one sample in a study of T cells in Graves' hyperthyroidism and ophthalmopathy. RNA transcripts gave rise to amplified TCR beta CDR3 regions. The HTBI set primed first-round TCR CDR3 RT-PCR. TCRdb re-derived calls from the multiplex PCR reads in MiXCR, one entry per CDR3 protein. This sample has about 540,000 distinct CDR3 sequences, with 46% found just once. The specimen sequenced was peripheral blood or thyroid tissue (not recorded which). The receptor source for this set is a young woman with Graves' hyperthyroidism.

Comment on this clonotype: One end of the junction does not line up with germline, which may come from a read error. DNA of the CDR3: TGTGCCAGCAGCTTAGCCGCGTATTTT. Translation: CASSLAAYF. V gene TRBV7-9 combines with J gene TRBJ1-5; D gene ambiguous. Germline-derived CDR1 and CDR2 are SEHNR and FQNEAQ (reference sequence). This CDR3 contains 9 residues.

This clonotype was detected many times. This CDR3 reads CASSDLAGSGTYYEQYF. The CDR3, as DNA: TGTGCCAGCAGTGATCTCGCTGGTAGCGGGACCTACTACGAGCAGTACTTC. The chain employs TRBV25-1 and TRBJ2-7; 8 positions match TRBD2. The germline V gene encodes CDR1 MGHDK and CDR2 SYGVNS. The CDR3 extends over 17 amino acids. V lost 3 bases and J lost 3; bases outside the gene matches: 13.

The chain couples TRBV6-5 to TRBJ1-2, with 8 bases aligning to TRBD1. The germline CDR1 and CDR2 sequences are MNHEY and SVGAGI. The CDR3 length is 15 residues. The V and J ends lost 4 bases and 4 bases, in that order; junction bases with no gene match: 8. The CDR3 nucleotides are TGTGCCAGCAGTTCCGTACAGGGGGTCAGCTATGGCTACACCTTC. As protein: CASSSVQGVSYGYTF.

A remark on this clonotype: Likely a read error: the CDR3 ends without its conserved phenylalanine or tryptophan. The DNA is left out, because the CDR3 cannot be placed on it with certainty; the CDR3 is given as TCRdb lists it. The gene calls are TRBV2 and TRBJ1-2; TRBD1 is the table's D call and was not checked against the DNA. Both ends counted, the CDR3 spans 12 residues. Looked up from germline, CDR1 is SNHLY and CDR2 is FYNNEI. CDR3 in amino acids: CASSEGGSGYTY.

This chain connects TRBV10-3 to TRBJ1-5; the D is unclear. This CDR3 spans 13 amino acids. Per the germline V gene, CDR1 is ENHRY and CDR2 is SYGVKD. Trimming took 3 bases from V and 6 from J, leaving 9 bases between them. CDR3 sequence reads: CAISDSGSQPQHF. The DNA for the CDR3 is TGTGCCATCAGTGACAGCGGGTCTCAGCCCCAGCATTTT.

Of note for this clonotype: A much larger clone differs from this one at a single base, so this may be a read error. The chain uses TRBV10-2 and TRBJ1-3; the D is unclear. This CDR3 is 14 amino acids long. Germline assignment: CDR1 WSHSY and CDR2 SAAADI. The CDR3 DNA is TGCGCCGGCAGAGAGTTGCAGTGGGAAAACACCATATATTTT. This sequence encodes CAGRELQWENTIYF.

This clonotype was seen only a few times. Here the CDR3 reads CSVEDRDRGGYTF. DNA for the CDR3: TGCAGCGTTGAAGATCGGGACAGGGGTGGCTACACCTTC. The rearrangement links TRBV29-1 to TRBJ1-2; TRBD1 matches at 10 bases. Trimming took 0 bases from V and 7 from J; bases not matched to a gene: 2. The CDR3 has 13 amino acids. CDR1 is SQVTM, CDR2 ANQGSEA, per germline.

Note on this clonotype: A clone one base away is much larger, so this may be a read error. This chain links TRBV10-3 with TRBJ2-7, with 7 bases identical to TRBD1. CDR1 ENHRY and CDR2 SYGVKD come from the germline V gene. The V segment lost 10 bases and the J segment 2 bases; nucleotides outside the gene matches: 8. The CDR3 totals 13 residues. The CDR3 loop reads CASRGSGPYEQYF. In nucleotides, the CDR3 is TGTGCCAGCAGGGGGTCGGGACCCTACGAGCAGTACTTC.

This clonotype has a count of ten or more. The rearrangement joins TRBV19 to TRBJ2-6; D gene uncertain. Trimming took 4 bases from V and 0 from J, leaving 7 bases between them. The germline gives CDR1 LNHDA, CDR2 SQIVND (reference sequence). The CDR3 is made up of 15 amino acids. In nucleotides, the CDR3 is TGTGCCAGTAGTACTTATAGCTCTGGGGCCAACGTCCTGACTTTC. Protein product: CASSTYSSGANVLTF.

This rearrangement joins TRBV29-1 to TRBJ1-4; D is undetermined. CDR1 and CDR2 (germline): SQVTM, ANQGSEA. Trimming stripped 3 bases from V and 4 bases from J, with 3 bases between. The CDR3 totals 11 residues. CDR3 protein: CSVESNEKLFF. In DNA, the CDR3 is TGCAGCGTTGAGAGTAATGAAAAACTGTTTTTT.

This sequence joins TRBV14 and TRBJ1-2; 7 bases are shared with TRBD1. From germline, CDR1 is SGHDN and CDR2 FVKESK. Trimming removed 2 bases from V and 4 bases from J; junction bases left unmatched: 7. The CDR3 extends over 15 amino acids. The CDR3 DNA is TGTGCCAGCAGCCAACGTACAGGGGTTGCCTATGGCTACACCTTC. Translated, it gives CASSQRTGVAYGYTF.